The 32 T cell receptor beta chains below come from one sample, sequenced in a study of T-cell memory formation after mild COVID-19. Each CDR3 protein gets one entry after TCRdb re-called the 5' RACE reads with MiXCR. This table holds a few hundred thousand distinct CDR3 sequences, 21% found once. The material sequenced was PBMCs or a T cell subset sorted from them (not recorded which). The receptors shown here come from an adult woman who had mild COVID-19 (a few samples of this study predate the infection). Cell type and time point are not known.

This rearrangement joins TRBV27 to TRBJ2-1; no firm D call. CDR1 and CDR2 (germline): MNHEY, SMNVEV (reference sequence). Trimming shortened V by 6 bases and J by 6 bases, and 12 bases separated the two germline ends. CDR3 length: 13 residues. The CDR3 region has the DNA TGTGCCAGCAGCCAGGAGCTGCTCAATGAGCAGTTCTTC. It codes for CASSQELLNEQFF.

There are a few counts of this clonotype. This sequence joins TRBV7-9 and TRBJ2-5, with 13 bases lining up with TRBD2. The J segment lost 2 bases and the V segment lost 1 base, leaving 7 bases of the junction unmatched. Germline loops: CDR1 SEHNR, CDR2 FQNEAQ (reference sequence). The length of the CDR3 is 18 residues. CDR3 amino acids: CASSLDRTSGGPQETQYF. In nucleotides, the CDR3 is TGTGCCAGCAGCTTAGACCGGACTAGCGGGGGCCCTCAAGAGACCCAGTACTTC.

Here the CDR3 DNA reads TGTGCCAGCAGTTACTCCGGGGGGGCAGGGAGGCCCAATCAGCCCCAGCATTTT. Translating gives CASSYSGGAGRPNQPQHF. The chain links TRBV6-6 to TRBJ1-5, with D perhaps matching TRBD1 (6 bases). Between the trimmed V and J ends, which lost 0 bases and 3 bases, there was a span of 18 bases. The germline V gene has CDR1 MNHNY and CDR2 SVGAGI (reference sequence). CDR3 length: 18 amino acids.

This chain connects TRBV4-1 to TRBJ1-4; D gene uncertain. The CDR3 totals 18 residues. V gave up 3 bases and J gave up 7 bases, with 24 bases separating them. CDR1 is MGHRA, CDR2 YSYEKL, per germline. The CDR3 spells CASSHLKTTQAMSEKLFF. In DNA, the CDR3 is TGCGCCAGCAGCCACCTGAAAACCACTCAGGCGATGAGTGAAAAACTGTTTTTT.

This clonotype was recorded many times. The chain uses TRBV24-1 and TRBJ2-5, with TRBD1 matching over 12 bases. Germline loops: CDR1 KGHDR, CDR2 SFDVKD. The CDR3 totals 16 residues. Trimming took 7 bases from V and 4 from J; bases not matched to a gene: 9. The CDR3, as DNA: TGTGCCACCAGAGCGGGACAGGGGGCTTTCGGAGAGACCCAGTACTTC. Amino acids: CATRAGQGAFGETQYF.

This clonotype showed up just once. The J gene is TRBJ1-2, the V gene TRBV9; D is unresolved. The germline V gene encodes CDR1 SGDLS and CDR2 YYNGEE. The length of the CDR3 is 15 residues. Trimming pared 4 bases from V and 8 bases from J, leaving 21 bases between. Here the CDR3 DNA reads TGTGCCAGCAGCCCCCGGACCGGAGGGCTATGGGGCTACACCTTC. Translation: CASSPRTGGLWGYTF.

This clonotype was observed many times. The genes are TRBV19 and TRBJ2-7; 7 bases are shared with TRBD1. Losses at the gene ends were 9 bases for V and 7 bases for J; bases not matched to a gene: 12. This CDR3 spans 13 amino acids. CDR1 and CDR2 (germline): LNHDA, SQIVND (reference sequence). In nucleotides, the CDR3 is TGTGCCAGCACTGGGACAGACCTACGAGAGCAGTACTTC. Translation gives CASTGTDLREQYF. The whole variable domain, filled in from reference TRBV19 and TRBJ2-7, reads DGGITQSPKYLFRKEGQNVTLSCEQNLNHDAMYWYRQDPGQGLRLIYYSQIVNDFQKGDIAEGYSVSREKKESFPLTVTSAQKNPTAFYLCASTGTDLREQYFGPGTRLTVT.

This clonotype has only a few counts. The gene calls are TRBV7-6 and TRBJ1-5; D unclear. Deletions cut 2 bases from V and 5 bases from J, with 10 bases between. Per germline, CDR1 SGHVS and CDR2 FNYEAQ. The CDR3 extends over 14 amino acids. The CDR3 loop is CASSLLARDQPQHF. DNA for the CDR3: TGTGCCAGCAGCTTACTGGCGAGGGATCAGCCCCAGCATTTT.

V is TRBV29-1 and J is TRBJ2-7, with 7 bases lining up with TRBD1. Germline V gene lookup returns CDR1 SQVTM and CDR2 ANQGSEA. The V segment lost 5 bases and the J segment 3 bases; nucleotides outside the gene matches: 1. There are 11 residues in the CDR3. The CDR3 loop is CSVWDSYEQYF. DNA for the CDR3: TGCAGCGTTTGGGACAGCTACGAGCAGTACTTC.

The chain employs TRBV7-2 and TRBJ1-5; 11 nucleotides line up with TRBD1. V trimming: 5 bases; J trimming: 3 bases; junction bases outside the gene matches: 6. Germline V gene sequence: CDR1 SGHTA, CDR2 FQGNSA. The CDR3 totals 16 residues. This chain's CDR3 is CASSPRTGGNNQPQHF. The CDR3 nucleotides read TGTGCCAGCAGCCCCCGGACAGGGGGCAACAATCAGCCCCAGCATTTT.

V usage is TRBV2 and J usage is TRBJ2-1; TRBD2 agrees at 8 bases. The V gene's germline CDR1 is SNHLY and CDR2 FYNNEI. This CDR3 spans 15 amino acids. Unmatched junction bases numbered 6, after V lost 1 base and J lost 7 bases. The CDR3 sequence is CASSEEAGAGNEQFF. CDR3 DNA sequence: TGTGCCAGCAGTGAAGAAGCGGGGGCTGGGAATGAGCAGTTCTTC.

The chain employs TRBV5-5 and TRBJ1-6; D call uncertain. The CDR3 covers 17 residues. Germline CDR1 and CDR2: SGHKS and YYEKEE (reference sequence). Between the trimmed V and J ends, which lost 6 bases and 1 base, there was a span of 17 bases. In DNA form, the CDR3 reads TGTGCCAGCACGAGCCCCACCATATCGTCCTATAATTCACCCCTCCACTTT. It translates to CASTSPTISSYNSPLHF.

This clonotype was seen more than once but under ten times. The CDR3 DNA follows: TGCAGCGTTGAAGATCCCCCCAGCGGGAGGGCGGCAGATACGCAGTATTTT. It is translated as CSVEDPPSGRAADTQYF. This chain connects TRBV29-1 to TRBJ2-3; 10 positions agree with TRBD2. This CDR3 is built from 17 residues. The V gene end was trimmed by 0 bases and the J gene end by 4 bases; junction bases not matched to a gene: 10. Germline V lookup: CDR1 SQVTM, CDR2 ANQGSEA.

The genes are TRBV20-1 and TRBJ2-5; 8 positions match TRBD1. The length of the CDR3 is 13 residues. The germline gives CDR1 DFQATT, CDR2 SNEGSKA (reference sequence). V lost 5 bases to trimming and J lost 4 bases; unmatched junction nucleotides: 6. The CDR3 nucleotides read TGCAGTGCTGGAGGACAGGGATCAGAGACCCAGTACTTC. It yields the protein CSAGGQGSETQYF.

This clonotype has at least ten counts. The chain recombines TRBV12-3 or TRBV12-4 with TRBJ1-1; possibly TRBD1 for D (5 bases). The V and J ends lost 11 bases and 5 bases respectively, with 18 bases between them. CDR3 size: 13 residues. The CDR3 DNA reads as TGTGCCTCCCAGTGGCAGGGTGGGACTGAAGCTTTCTTT. This gives the protein CASQWQGGTEAFF.

This clonotype was observed at least ten times. The gene calls are TRBV18 and TRBJ1-5; maybe TRBD1 (6 bases). CDR3 length: 16 residues. Trimming stripped 3 bases from V and 3 bases from J, with 15 bases between. The germline CDR1 and CDR2 sequences are KGHSH and LQKENI. DNA of the CDR3: TGTGCCAGCTCACCCCCTGGCAGGGGTAACAATCAGCCCCAGCATTTT. This translates into CASSPPGRGNNQPQHF.

The sample holds a few counts of this clonotype. The chain links TRBV12-3 or TRBV12-4 to TRBJ1-2; D is uncertain. This CDR3 is 13 amino acids long. The V end lost 3 bases, the J end lost 7 bases, and 12 bases lay between the germline ends. This chain's CDR3 is CASSFPQSGGYTF. CDR3 bases: TGTGCCAGCAGTTTTCCCCAGAGCGGTGGCTACACCTTC.

This clonotype has more than one count but fewer than ten. V usage is TRBV29-1 and J usage is TRBJ2-7, with TRBD1 matching over 7 bases. V dropped 4 bases and J dropped 3; count of bases not matched to a gene: 6. This CDR3 is built from 13 residues. The V gene's germline CDR1 is SQVTM and CDR2 ANQGSEA. This CDR3 reads CSVVGRGSYEQYF. The DNA for the CDR3 is TGCAGCGTTGTAGGCAGGGGGAGCTACGAGCAGTACTTC.

The chain uses TRBV24-1 and TRBJ2-1, with 7 nucleotides matching TRBD1. The CDR3 is made up of 16 amino acids. With V trimmed by 4 bases and J by 2 bases, 7 bases remained unmatched. The germline gives CDR1 KGHDR, CDR2 SFDVKD. As DNA, the CDR3 is TGTGCCACCAGTGACACGACAGGGACCACCTACAATGAGCAGTTCTTC. Translating gives CATSDTTGTTYNEQFF.

This clonotype turned up a few times. A much larger clone sits a single nucleotide away, making a read error possible. The CDR3, as DNA: TGTGCCAGCAGCTTAGAGACCGGGGAGCTGTTTTTT. Translating gives CASSLETGELFF. This rearrangement joins TRBV7-2 to TRBJ2-2, with D unresolved. With 1 base removed from V and 5 bases from J, the gap between germline ends came to 2 bases. The CDR3 is 12 amino acids. Per the germline V gene, CDR1 is SGHTA and CDR2 is FQGNSA.

The V gene is TRBV6-6, the J gene TRBJ2-1; 9 bases are a match to TRBD1. Losses at the gene ends were 2 bases for V and 6 bases for J; bases not matched to a gene: 5. Germline assignment: CDR1 MNHNY and CDR2 SVGAGI (reference sequence). The CDR3 runs to 15 residues. For the CDR3, the DNA is TGTGCCAGCAGTTACGCCGGGACAGGGCGCAATGAGCAGTTCTTC. Its translation is CASSYAGTGRNEQFF.

The genes are TRBV18 and TRBJ2-1; D gene uncertain. Trimming stripped 2 bases from V and 5 bases from J, with 16 bases between. CDR3 length equals 16 residues. Looked up from germline, CDR1 is KGHSH and CDR2 is LQKENI. CDR3 protein: CASSPLSRNGNNEQFF. The CDR3 DNA reads as TGTGCCAGCTCACCATTGAGCAGAAATGGGAACAATGAGCAGTTCTTC.

The chain uses TRBV5-1 and TRBJ2-3; D may be TRBD2 (5 bases). The CDR3 has 21 amino acids. V was shortened by 4 bases and J by 0 bases, with 30 bases between the two germline ends. CDR1 is SGHRS, CDR2 YFSETQ, per germline. The CDR3 DNA reads as TGCGCCAGCAGCCCTCTAAGGAGTACCCCGGGGATGACCGAAAGCACAGATACGCAGTATTTT. It encodes CASSPLRSTPGMTESTDTQYF.

This clonotype was counted between two and nine times. This chain uses TRBV7-9 with TRBJ2-1; 9 bases line up with TRBD2. Germline V gives CDR1 SEHNR, CDR2 FQNEAQ (reference sequence). V gave up 2 bases and J gave up 4 bases; unmatched junction bases: 3. CDR3 size: 15 residues. DNA of the CDR3: TGTGCCAGCAGCTTAACTAGCGGGTTATACAATGAGCAGTTCTTC. This gives the protein CASSLTSGLYNEQFF. The full variable domain, in which reference TRBV7-9 and TRBJ2-1 provide the parts outside the CDR3, is DTGVSQNPRHKITKRGQNVTFRCDPISEHNRLYWYRQTLGQGPEFLTYFQNEAQLEKSRLLSDRFSAERPKGSFSTLEIQRTEQGDSAMYLCASSLTSGLYNEQFFGPGTRLTVL.

This clonotype was seen only a few times. The V call is TRBV5-1, the J call TRBJ2-5; D is uncertain. CDR1 is SGHRS, CDR2 YFSETQ, per germline. The CDR3 runs 12 residues. Trimming left V 2 bases short and J 3 bases short, with 5 bases between. Written as DNA, the CDR3 is TGCGCCAGCAGCTTCACAGAAGAGACCCAGTACTTC. Amino acids: CASSFTEETQYF.

The chain recombines TRBV5-4 with TRBJ1-1; a weak D match, TRBD1 (5 bases). The CDR3 consists of 14 residues. Germline V gene data show CDR1 as SGHNT and CDR2 as YYREEE (reference sequence). Trimming shortened V by 5 bases and J by 6 bases, and 17 bases separated the two germline ends. CDR3 DNA sequence: TGTGCCAGCAGATCCCAGGGTACCTCTCCTGAAGCTTTCTTT. Protein product: CASRSQGTSPEAFF.

The rearrangement links TRBV7-8 to TRBJ2-1; 7 positions match TRBD2. The junction had 9 bases not matched to a gene; V was cut back by 6 bases and J by 4 bases. Germline loops: CDR1 SGHVS, CDR2 FQNEAQ. The CDR3 loop spans 15 amino acids. The CDR3 reads CASRPGLVGYNEQFF. CDR3 bases: TGTGCCAGCAGACCAGGACTAGTTGGGTACAATGAGCAGTTCTTC.

The gene calls are TRBV18 and TRBJ2-6, with D possibly being TRBD1 (6 bases). V was pared by 3 bases and J by 0 bases, with 15 bases between. The CDR3 has 18 residues. CDR1 and CDR2 from the germline V gene are KGHSH and LQKENI. CDR3 DNA: TGTGCCAGCTCACCTCAGCTGCAGGGGAACTCTGGGGCCAACGTCCTGACTTTC. This codes for CASSPQLQGNSGANVLTF.

This CDR3 is CASRTAQGSEQYF. CDR3 DNA sequence: TGTGCCAGCAGGACCGCTCAGGGCAGCGAGCAGTACTTC. This chain joins TRBV12-3 or TRBV12-4 and TRBJ2-7; weak D call: TRBD1 (5 bases). Trimming took off 6 bases at V and 6 bases at J, with 15 bases between the two ends. The CDR3 runs to 13 residues.

This clonotype was picked up a small number of times. The chain combines TRBV12-3 or TRBV12-4 with TRBJ2-3; 15 bases align to TRBD2. The CDR3 has 21 amino acids. J lost 4 bases, V lost 5 bases, and 19 bases had no gene match. The CDR3 DNA is TGTGCCAGCAGTCCACACTCCGGGACTAGCGGGGGGCCCGCCCCGGCAGATACGCAGTATTTT. Its translation is CASSPHSGTSGGPAPADTQYF.

This clonotype was counted ten times or more. This chain links TRBV12-3 or TRBV12-4 with TRBJ2-7, with 11 bases fitting TRBD1. CDR3 length equals 18 residues. Trimming cost V 2 bases and J 2 bases; bases outside gene matches: 11. CDR3 nucleotides: TGTGCCAGCAGTTTACCCGGGACAGGGGGAGTTCTAACCTACGAGCAGTACTTC. Its protein is CASSLPGTGGVLTYEQYF.

This clonotype was detected a few times. This chain uses TRBV3-1 with TRBJ2-3; 8 nucleotides match TRBD2. The CDR3 loop spans 16 amino acids. Germline CDR1 is LGHDT and CDR2 is YNNKEL (reference sequence). The V gene end was trimmed by 1 base and the J gene end by 4 bases; junction bases not matched to a gene: 7. The CDR3: CASSQVSGVSADTQYF. CDR3 nucleotide sequence: TGTGCCAGCAGCCAAGTTAGCGGGGTTTCGGCAGATACGCAGTATTTT.